These 9 T cell receptor beta chains share one sample of origin, sequenced in a study of identical twins. TCRdb independently ran MiXCR on the 5' RACE reads; one entry per CDR3 protein. The sample consists of approximately 280,000 distinct CDR3 sequences, approximately 8.5% of them appearing once. The same data also contributed to another study, on yellow fever vaccine responses in identical twins.

Sequencing input: memory (CD45RO+) T cells sorted from blood. The receptors originated from a young woman in good health.

This clonotype came up many times. The rearrangement links TRBV10-3 to TRBJ2-7; D is unresolved. The CDR3 sequence is 11 residues long. The germline V gene encodes CDR1 ENHRY and CDR2 SYGVKD. Deletions cut 3 bases from V and 5 bases from J, with 5 bases between. CDR3 loop: CAISEVHEQYF. The DNA for the CDR3 is TGTGCCATCAGTGAAGTCCACGAGCAGTACTTC.

This clonotype showed up just a few times. The V and J genes are TRBV4-1 and TRBJ1-1; D gene ambiguous. The CDR3 length is 16 residues. Per germline, CDR1 MGHRA and CDR2 YSYEKL. V was pared by 0 bases and J by 4 bases, with 15 bases between. The CDR3 spells CASSQERRGSGTEAFF. CDR3 nucleotide sequence: TGCGCCAGCAGCCAAGAGCGGCGGGGATCGGGCACTGAAGCTTTCTTT.

This chain links TRBV6-1 with TRBJ1-6; D is perhaps TRBD1 (6 bases). CDR1 is MNHNS, CDR2 SASEGT, per germline. The germline V and J ends were trimmed by 2 bases and 7 bases, with 9 bases remaining between them. The CDR3 covers 14 residues. The chain's CDR3 is CASSESGDNSPLHF. CDR3 nucleotide sequence: TGTGCCAGCAGTGAATCAGGGGACAATTCACCCCTCCACTTT.

This clonotype showed up just a few times. The V and J genes are TRBV2 and TRBJ2-1, with a tentative D call TRBD1 (6 bases). The CDR3 spans 11 residues. V was clipped by 2 bases and J by 12 bases, with 8 bases between them. Germline CDR1 and CDR2: SNHLY and FYNNEI. CDR3 nucleotide sequence: TGTGCCAGCAGTGAACAGGGGCGGCAGTTCTTC. Its protein product is CASSEQGRQFF.

Ten or more counts support this clonotype. This chain connects TRBV5-1 to TRBJ2-7; 7 nucleotides align to TRBD2. The CDR3 runs 12 residues. With 5 bases clipped from V and 4 bases from J, the junction kept 3 bases outside the gene matches. The germline V gene has CDR1 SGHRS and CDR2 YFSETQ. DNA of the CDR3: TGCGCCAGCAGAGACGGGAGGTACGAGCAGTACTTC. This encodes CASRDGRYEQYF.

The chain is built from TRBV6-1 and TRBJ1-6, with TRBD1 matching 9 bases. The germline gives CDR1 MNHNS, CDR2 SASEGT. The trim removed 6 bases at V and 4 bases at J, leaving 1 base unmatched. The CDR3 consists of 14 residues. CDR3 DNA: TGTGCCAGCAGACAGGGGGCGTATAATTCACCCCTCCACTTT. Its translation: CASRQGAYNSPLHF.

This clonotype has a count of ten or more. CDR3 nucleotide sequence: TGCAGTGGGGACAGATACAATGAGCAGTTCTTC. Translated, it gives CSGDRYNEQFF. The rearrangement uses TRBV20-1 and TRBJ2-1, with 7 bases aligning to TRBD1. CDR1 is DFQATT, CDR2 SNEGSKA, per germline (reference sequence). V lost 7 bases, J lost 4 bases, and 1 base stayed unmatched. The CDR3 covers 11 residues.

This clonotype appeared a few times. The chain uses TRBV6-5 and TRBJ2-5; 9 bases map to TRBD1. CDR1 is MNHEY and CDR2 is SVGAGI in the germline V gene. V was pared by 4 bases and J by 6 bases, with 12 bases of the junction left unmatched. This CDR3 region has 16 residues. The CDR3, as DNA: TGTGCCAGCAGTTCCCCGGACAGGGGAATTTGGCAGACCCAGTACTTC. Its protein is CASSSPDRGIWQTQYF.

The chain joins TRBV7-9 to TRBJ2-6; D call uncertain. Germline V gene data show CDR1 as SEHNR and CDR2 as FQNEAQ (reference sequence). The V end was cut by 5 bases, the J end by 2 bases, with 10 bases between. The CDR3 is made up of 15 amino acids. Here the CDR3 reads CASSADITGANVLTF. CDR3 in DNA: TGTGCCAGCAGCGCCGACATAACTGGGGCCAACGTCCTGACTTTC.